This TCR beta chain was captured in a study of T-cell memory formation after mild COVID-19. Findings and limits, study-wide: There was a balanced CD4/CD8 profile in clones contracting day 15 to 85, and later expanders leaned CD4+.

In this sample, this clonotype turned up many times. Its antigen remains unknown. Via MiXCR, TCRdb re-called the 5' RACE reads, giving one row per CDR3 protein. The sample lists fewer than 250,000 distinct CDR3 sequences, 27% seen once, with approximately 10% in the top ten. The CDR3 contains 13 residues. CDR1 and CDR2 from the germline V gene are DFQATT and SNEGSKA (reference sequence). V lost 0 bases and J lost 3, with 8 bases in between. Sequenced input: PBMCs or a T cell subset sorted from them (not recorded which). This TCR was recovered from an adult woman who had mild COVID-19 (a few samples of this study predate the infection). Cell type and time point are not known. The genes are TRBV20-1 and TRBJ1-2; TRBD1 is a possible D gene (5 bases). The CDR3 bases are TGCAGTGCTAGAGATAGGGGCTACTATGGCTACACCTTC. It encodes CSARDRGYYGYTF.